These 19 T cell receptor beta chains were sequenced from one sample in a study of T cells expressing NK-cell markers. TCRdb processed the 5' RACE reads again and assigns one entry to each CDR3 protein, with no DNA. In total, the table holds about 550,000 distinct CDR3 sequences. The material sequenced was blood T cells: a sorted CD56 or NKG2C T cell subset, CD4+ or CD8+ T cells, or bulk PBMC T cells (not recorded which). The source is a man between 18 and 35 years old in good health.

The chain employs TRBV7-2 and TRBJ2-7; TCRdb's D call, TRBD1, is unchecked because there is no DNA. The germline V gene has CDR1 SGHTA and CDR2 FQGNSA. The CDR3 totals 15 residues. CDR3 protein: CASSLGWTATYEQYF. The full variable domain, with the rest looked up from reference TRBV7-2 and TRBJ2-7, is GAGVSQSPSNKVTEKGKDVELRCDPISGHTALYWYRQSLGQGLEFLIYFQGNSAPDKSGLPSDRFSAERTGGSVSTLTIQRTQQEDSAVYLCASSLGWTATYEQYFGPGTRLTVT.

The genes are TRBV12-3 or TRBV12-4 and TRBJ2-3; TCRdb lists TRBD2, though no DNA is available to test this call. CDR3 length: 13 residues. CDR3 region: CASNQGAPDTQYF.

This chain's CDR3 is CAIRGTSGRSAEQFF. The chain joins TRBV10-3 to TRBJ2-1; the D gene TCRdb calls, TRBD2, cannot be checked with no DNA. Germline V CDR1 and CDR2: ENHRY, SYGVKD. The CDR3 consists of 15 residues.

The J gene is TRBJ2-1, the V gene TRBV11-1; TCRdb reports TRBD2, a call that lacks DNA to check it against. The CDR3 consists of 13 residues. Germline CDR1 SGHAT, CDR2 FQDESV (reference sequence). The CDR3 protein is CASSPSGASEQFF. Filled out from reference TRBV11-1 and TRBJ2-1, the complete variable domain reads EAEVAQSPRYKITEKSQAVAFWCDPISGHATLYWYRQILGQGPELLVQFQDESVVDDSQLPKDRFSAERLKGVDSTLKIQPAELGDSAMYLCASSPSGASEQFFGPGTRLTVL.

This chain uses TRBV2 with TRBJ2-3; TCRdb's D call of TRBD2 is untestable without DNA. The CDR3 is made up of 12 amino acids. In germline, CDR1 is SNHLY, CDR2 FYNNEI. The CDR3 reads CASSAGWDTQYF.

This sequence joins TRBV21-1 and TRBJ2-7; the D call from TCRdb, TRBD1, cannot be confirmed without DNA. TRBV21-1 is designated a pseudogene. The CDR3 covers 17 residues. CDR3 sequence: CASSTRWFRGNNYEQYF.

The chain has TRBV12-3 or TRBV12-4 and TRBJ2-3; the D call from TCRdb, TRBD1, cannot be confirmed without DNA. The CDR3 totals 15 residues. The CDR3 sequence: CASSPIPEGGGTQYF.

The CDR3 sequence is CAWTPRHRFDTGELFF. J is TRBJ2-2 and V is TRBV30; TCRdb's D gene call, TRBD1, goes unchecked for lack of DNA. Per germline, CDR1 GTSNPN and CDR2 SVGIG (reference sequence). The CDR3 spans 16 residues.

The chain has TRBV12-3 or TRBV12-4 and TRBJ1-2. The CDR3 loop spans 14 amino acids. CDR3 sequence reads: CASSLWGAGGGYTF.

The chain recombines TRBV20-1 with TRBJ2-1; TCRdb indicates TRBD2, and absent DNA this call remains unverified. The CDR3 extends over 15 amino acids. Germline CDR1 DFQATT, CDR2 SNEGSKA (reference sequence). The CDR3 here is CSARSIAGVFNEQFF.

The CDR3 reads CASSTPGGMNTEAFF. V usage is TRBV5-6 and J usage is TRBJ1-1. The length of the CDR3 is 15 residues. CDR1 SGHDT and CDR2 YYEEEE come from the germline V gene.

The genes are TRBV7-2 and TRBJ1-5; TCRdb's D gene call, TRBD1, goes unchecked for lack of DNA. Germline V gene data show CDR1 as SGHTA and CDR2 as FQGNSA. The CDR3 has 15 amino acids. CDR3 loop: CASSLEGGAGQPQHF.

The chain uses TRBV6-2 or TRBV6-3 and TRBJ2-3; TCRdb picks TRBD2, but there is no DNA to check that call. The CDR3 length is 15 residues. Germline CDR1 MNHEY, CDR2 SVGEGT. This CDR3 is CASSYLGLGIDTQYF.

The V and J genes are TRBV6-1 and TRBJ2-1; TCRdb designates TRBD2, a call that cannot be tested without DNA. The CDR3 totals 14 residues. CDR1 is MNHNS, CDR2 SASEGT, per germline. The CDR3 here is CASFEGTLNNEQFF.

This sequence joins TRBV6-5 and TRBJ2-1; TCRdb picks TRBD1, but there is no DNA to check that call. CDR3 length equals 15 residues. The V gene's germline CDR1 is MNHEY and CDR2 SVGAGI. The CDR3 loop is CASTEGGLLRNEQFF.

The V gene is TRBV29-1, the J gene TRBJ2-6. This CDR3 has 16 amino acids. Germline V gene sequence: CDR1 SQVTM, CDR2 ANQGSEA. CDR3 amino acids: CSVEDPVFSGANVLTF.

The CDR3 loop reads CASTRNENEQYF. The chain uses TRBV7-2 and TRBJ2-7. The CDR3 runs 12 residues. The germline V gene encodes CDR1 SGHTA and CDR2 FQGNSA.

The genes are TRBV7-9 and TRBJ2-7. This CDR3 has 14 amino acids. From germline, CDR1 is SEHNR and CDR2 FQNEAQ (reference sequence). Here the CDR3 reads CASSLVDGINEQYF.

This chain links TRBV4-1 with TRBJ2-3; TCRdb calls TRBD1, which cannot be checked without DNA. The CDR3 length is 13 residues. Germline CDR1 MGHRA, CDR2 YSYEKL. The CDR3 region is CASSRLPQGTQYF.